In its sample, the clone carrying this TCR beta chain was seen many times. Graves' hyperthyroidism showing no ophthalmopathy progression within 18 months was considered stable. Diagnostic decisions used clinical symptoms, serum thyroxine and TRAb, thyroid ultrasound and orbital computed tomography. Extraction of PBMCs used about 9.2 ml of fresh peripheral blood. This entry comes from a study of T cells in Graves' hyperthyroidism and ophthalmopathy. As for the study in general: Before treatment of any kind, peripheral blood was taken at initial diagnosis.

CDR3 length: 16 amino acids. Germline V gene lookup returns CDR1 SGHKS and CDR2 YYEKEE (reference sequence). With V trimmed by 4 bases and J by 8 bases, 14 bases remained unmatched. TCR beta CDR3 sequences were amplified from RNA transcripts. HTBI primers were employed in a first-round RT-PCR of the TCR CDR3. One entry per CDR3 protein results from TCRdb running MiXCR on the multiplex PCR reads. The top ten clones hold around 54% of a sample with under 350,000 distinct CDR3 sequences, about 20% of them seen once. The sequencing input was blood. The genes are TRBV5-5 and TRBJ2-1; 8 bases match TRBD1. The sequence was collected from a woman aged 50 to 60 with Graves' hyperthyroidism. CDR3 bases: TGTGCCAGCAGCGGGGACAGGACCCTCGCGACGGATGAGCAGTTCTTC. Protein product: CASSGDRTLATDEQFF.